This note documents a single T cell receptor (beta chain) sequence. The CDR3 spans 13 residues. Trimming cost V 2 bases and J 12 bases; bases outside gene matches: 8. CDR1 SQVTM and CDR2 ANQGSEA come from the germline V gene. This sample is drawn from a study of CD8+ T cells in alopecia areata. Treatment here: oral pan-JAK inhibitor, 5-10 mg twice daily. RNA was extracted and reverse transcribed into cDNA as the sequencing template. Clones were sequenced by immunoSEQ multiplex PCR, and TCRdb holds only the in-frame ones, with some missing. The data contain about 250,000 clones, about 60% of them singletons.

Sequenced material: CD4+ T cells sorted from blood, taken at week 52, from a patient treated with tofacitinib. The source of this sequence is a human donor with alopecia areata. This rearrangement joins TRBV29-1 to TRBJ2-5, with TRBD2 matching over 11 bases. CDR3 sequence (DNA): TGCAGCGTTGAAATAGGTAGCGGGGGGGCCGAGTACTTC. Translated: CSVEIGSGGAEYF.